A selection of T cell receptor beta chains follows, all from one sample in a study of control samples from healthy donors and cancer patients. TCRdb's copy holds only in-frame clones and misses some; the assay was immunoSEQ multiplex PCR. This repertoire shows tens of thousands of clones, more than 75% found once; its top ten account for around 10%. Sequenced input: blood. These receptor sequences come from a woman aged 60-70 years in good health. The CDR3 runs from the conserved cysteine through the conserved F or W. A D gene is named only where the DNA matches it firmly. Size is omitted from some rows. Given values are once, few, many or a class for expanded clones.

CDR3aa: CASSYSMQPNYGYTF; CDR3nt: TGTGCCAGCAGTTACTCGATGCAACCTAACTATGGCTACACCTTC; j_gene: TRBJ1-2; d_gene: NA; v_gene: TRBV6-5; abundance: NA
CDR3aa: CASTPNTGELFF; CDR3nt: TGCGCCAGCACCCCGAACACCGGGGAGCTGTTTTTT; j_gene: TRBJ2-2; d_gene: NA; v_gene: TRBV5-1; abundance: once
CDR3aa: CASTYRSPLNTEAFF; CDR3nt: TGTGCCAGTACCTACAGGTCACCCTTGAACACTGAAGCTTTCTTT; j_gene: TRBJ1-1; d_gene: NA; v_gene: TRBV19; abundance: NA
CDR3aa: CASSLVYGRAGDEQYF; CDR3nt: TGTGCCAGCAGCTTAGTGTATGGGCGCGCAGGGGACGAGCAGTACTTC; j_gene: TRBJ2-7; d_gene: NA; v_gene: TRBV7-9; abundance: once
CDR3aa: CASSLYLGGQAEAFF; CDR3nt: TGCGCCAGCAGCCTCTACTTGGGGGGACAGGCTGAAGCTTTCTTT; j_gene: TRBJ1-1; d_gene: TRBD1; v_gene: TRBV5-1; abundance: NA
CDR3aa: CASSFGLAPTDTQYF; CDR3nt: TGTGCCAGCAGCTTCGGACTAGCCCCCACAGATACGCAGTATTTT; j_gene: TRBJ2-3; d_gene: TRBD2; v_gene: TRBV7-9; abundance: NA
CDR3aa: CASSLKRQGSENTEAFF; CDR3nt: TGCGCCAGCAGCCTTAAGCGACAGGGGTCGGAGAACACTGAAGCTTTCTTT; j_gene: TRBJ1-1; d_gene: TRBD1; v_gene: TRBV4-3; abundance: NA
CDR3aa: CASSHREDWQPQHF; CDR3nt: TGTGCCAGCAGTCACAGGGAGGACTGGCAGCCCCAGCATTTT; j_gene: TRBJ1-5; d_gene: NA; v_gene: TRBV6-5; abundance: NA
CDR3aa: CASSLDGGRTDTQYF; CDR3nt: TGTGCCAGCAGCTTAGACGGGGGACGCACAGATACGCAGTATTTT; j_gene: TRBJ2-3; d_gene: NA; v_gene: TRBV11-2; abundance: NA
CDR3aa: CASSSYDPQETQYF; CDR3nt: TGTGCCAGCAGTTCGTACGACCCCCAAGAGACCCAGTACTTC; j_gene: TRBJ2-5; d_gene: NA; v_gene: TRBV28; abundance: NA
CDR3aa: CASSNPTGNTEAFF; CDR3nt: TGTGCCAGCAGTAACCCGACAGGGAACACTGAAGCTTTCTTT; j_gene: TRBJ1-1; d_gene: NA; v_gene: TRBV27; abundance: NA
CDR3aa: CASSTGLANYGYTF; CDR3nt: TGTGCCAGCAGTACAGGGTTAGCTAACTATGGCTACACCTTC; j_gene: TRBJ1-2; d_gene: NA; v_gene: TRBV6-5; abundance: NA
CDR3aa: CASSQNGVGETQYF; CDR3nt: TGCGCCAGCAGCCAAAATGGGGTTGGAGAGACCCAGTACTTC; j_gene: TRBJ2-5; d_gene: NA; v_gene: TRBV4-1; abundance: NA
CDR3aa: CAISPLGGSGDEQYF; CDR3nt: TGTGCCATCAGTCCTTTAGGGGGGAGTGGTGACGAGCAGTACTTC; j_gene: TRBJ2-7; d_gene: NA; v_gene: TRBV10-3; abundance: NA
CDR3aa: CASSLTQGFQNEQYF; CDR3nt: TGTGCCAGCAGCTTAACGCAGGGTTTTCAGAACGAGCAGTACTTC; j_gene: TRBJ2-7; d_gene: NA; v_gene: TRBV7-6; abundance: NA
CDR3aa: CASRFIGDEQYF; CDR3nt: TGTGCCAGCAGGTTCATTGGGGACGAGCAGTACTTC; j_gene: TRBJ2-7; d_gene: NA; v_gene: TRBV28; abundance: NA
CDR3aa: CASSPHTRDTQYF; CDR3nt: TGTGCCAGCAGTCCCCACACGCGGGATACGCAGTATTTT; j_gene: TRBJ2-3; d_gene: NA; v_gene: TRBV28; abundance: NA
CDR3aa: CASSPGLSGNTIYF; CDR3nt: TGTGCCAGCAGCCCAGGGTTGAGTGGAAACACCATATATTTT; j_gene: TRBJ1-3; d_gene: NA; v_gene: TRBV28; abundance: NA
CDR3aa: CASSLLTVDNSPLHF; CDR3nt: TGTGCCAGCAGTTTATTGACCGTAGATAATTCACCCCTCCACTTT; j_gene: TRBJ1-6; d_gene: NA; v_gene: TRBV28; abundance: NA
CDR3aa: CASSLAPSGAGVGGEQFF; CDR3nt: TGCGCCAGCAGCTTGGCCCCCTCAGGGGCCGGGGTAGGAGGGGAGCAGTTCTTC; j_gene: TRBJ2-1; d_gene: NA; v_gene: TRBV5-1; abundance: NA
CDR3aa: CASSPASGANVLTF; CDR3nt: TGTGCCAGCAGCCCAGCTTCTGGGGCCAACGTCCTGACTTTC; j_gene: TRBJ2-6; d_gene: NA; v_gene: TRBV3-1/TRBV3-2; abundance: few
CDR3aa: CASSLGQGGNQPQHF; CDR3nt: TGTGCCAGCAGTTTGGGACAGGGGGGCAATCAGCCCCAGCATTTT; j_gene: TRBJ1-5; d_gene: TRBD1; v_gene: TRBV28; abundance: NA
CDR3aa: CASSSPGQGVYEQYF; CDR3nt: TGTGCCAGCAGCTCACCGGGACAGGGGGTGTACGAGCAGTACTTC; j_gene: TRBJ2-7; d_gene: TRBD1; v_gene: TRBV5-4; abundance: NA
CDR3aa: CASSPPLGYYGYTF; CDR3nt: TGTGCCAGCAGCCCTCCCTTAGGGTACTATGGCTACACCTTC; j_gene: TRBJ1-2; d_gene: NA; v_gene: TRBV7-9; abundance: NA
CDR3aa: CASSLLTSGRDNEQFF; CDR3nt: TGTGCCAGCAGCTTACTGACTAGCGGGAGAGACAATGAGCAGTTCTTC; j_gene: TRBJ2-1; d_gene: TRBD2; v_gene: TRBV7-9; abundance: NA
CDR3aa: CASSRTGNTEAFF; CDR3nt: TGTGCCAGCAGCCGGACAGGGAACACTGAAGCTTTCTTT; j_gene: TRBJ1-1; d_gene: TRBD1; v_gene: TRBV28; abundance: few
CDR3aa: CASSHGRPNQPQHF; CDR3nt: TGTGCCAGCAGCCATGGACGGCCTAATCAGCCCCAGCATTTT; j_gene: TRBJ1-5; d_gene: NA; v_gene: TRBV5-5; abundance: NA